The present entry profiles one TCR beta chain with its context. V dropped 4 bases and J dropped 9; count of bases not matched to a gene: 8. The CDR3 sequence is 13 residues long. Germline-derived CDR1 and CDR2 are MNHNY and SVGAGI (reference sequence). This sample stems from a study of blood T cell repertoires in COVID-19. Overall study: COVID-19 samples from acute and convalescent phases originated in the United States, Italy and Spain. T cells, B-cell-depleted T cells, or PBMCs supplied cDNA or gDNA.

Original processing notes: Counts of nucleated cells, estimated from reference gene primer amplification, were obtained. Libraries were prepared by immunoSEQ multiplex PCR; TCRdb keeps only in-frame clonotypes and omits some of them. V and J calls and clone size are those listed in that table; D and trimming were worked out from the DNA. This sample carries approximately 200,000 clones, 88% of them seen once, and the ten largest clones take approximately 2.6%. This TCR came from a woman in her sixties or seventies with acute or convalescent COVID-19. The rearrangement joins TRBV6-6 to TRBJ1-1, with 7 positions matching TRBD1. The sequencing sample was made of peripheral blood. CDR3 in DNA: TGTGCCAGCAGTTCTGGACAGGCCGGAAAAGCTTTCTTT. It yields the protein CASSSGQAGKAFF.